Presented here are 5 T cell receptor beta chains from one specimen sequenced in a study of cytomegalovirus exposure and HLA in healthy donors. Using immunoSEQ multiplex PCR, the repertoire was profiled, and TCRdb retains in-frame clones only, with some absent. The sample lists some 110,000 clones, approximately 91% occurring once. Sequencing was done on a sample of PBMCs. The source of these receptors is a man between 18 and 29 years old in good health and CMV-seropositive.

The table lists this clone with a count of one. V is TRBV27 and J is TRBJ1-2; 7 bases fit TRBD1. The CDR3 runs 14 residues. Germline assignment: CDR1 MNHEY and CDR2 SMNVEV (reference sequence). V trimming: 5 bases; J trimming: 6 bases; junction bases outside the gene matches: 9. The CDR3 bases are TGTGCCAGCAGTCCGGACAGGAAAAACGATGGCTACACCTTC. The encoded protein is CASSPDRKNDGYTF.

The CDR3 is CASSRRPPRTENTEAFF. CDR3 nucleotides: TGCGCCAGCAGCCGACGACCGCCACGGACAGAGAACACTGAAGCTTTCTTT. The chain links TRBV4-1 to TRBJ1-1, with a weak D call TRBD1 (6 bases). Trimming pared 4 bases from V and 1 base from J, leaving 19 bases between. CDR3 length equals 17 residues. The germline V gene has CDR1 MGHRA and CDR2 YSYEKL.

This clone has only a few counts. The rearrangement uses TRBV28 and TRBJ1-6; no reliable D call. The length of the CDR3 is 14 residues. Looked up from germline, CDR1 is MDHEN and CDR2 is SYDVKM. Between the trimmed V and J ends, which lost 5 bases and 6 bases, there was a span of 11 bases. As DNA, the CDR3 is TGTGCCAGCAGTCGTCGGGGTTTTAATTCACCCCTCCACTTT. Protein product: CASSRRGFNSPLHF.

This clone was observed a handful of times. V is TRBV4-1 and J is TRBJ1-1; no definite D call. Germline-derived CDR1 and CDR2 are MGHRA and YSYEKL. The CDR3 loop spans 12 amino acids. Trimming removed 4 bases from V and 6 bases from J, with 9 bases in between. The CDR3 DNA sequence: TGCGCCAGCAGCCCCCCTTATTCTGAAGCTTTCTTT. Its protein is CASSPPYSEAFF.

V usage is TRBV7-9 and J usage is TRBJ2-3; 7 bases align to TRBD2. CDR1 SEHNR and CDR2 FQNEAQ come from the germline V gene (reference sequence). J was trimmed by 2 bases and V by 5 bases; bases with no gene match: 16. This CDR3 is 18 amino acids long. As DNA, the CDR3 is TGTGCCAGCAGCCCCCCCATAGGTGCGGGGGACCCCACAGATACGCAGTATTTT. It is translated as CASSPPIGAGDPTDTQYF.